This is a list of T cell receptor beta chains from one sample in a study of identical twins. TCRdb recomputed calls from the 5' RACE reads with MiXCR, one row per CDR3 protein. The sample carries approximately 230,000 distinct CDR3 sequences, roughly 13% recorded once. Sequencing was carried out using memory (CD45RO+) T cells sorted from blood. These receptors all stem from a woman between 18 and 30 years old in good health. CDR3s include the opening cysteine and the closing phenylalanine or tryptophan. The D gene is left open where the match is weak. Clone sizes are given selectively: once, few, many, or a class where the clone is expanded.

TRBD1	NA	TRBJ2-6	TRBV12-3/TRBV12-4	TGTGCCAGCAGTTCCACAGGGGGCAGGACTGGGGCCAACGTCCTGACTTTC	CASSSTGGRTGANVLTF
NA	NA	TRBJ1-1	TRBV5-6	TGTGCCAGCAGCTTTGGACCTGTCACTGAAGCTTTCTTT	CASSFGPVTEAFF
NA	NA	TRBJ1-1	TRBV6-1	TGTGCCAGCAATAAAAGGGGTGTCGGCACTGAAGCTTTCTTT	CASNKRGVGTEAFF
TRBD1	NA	TRBJ2-1	TRBV12-3/TRBV12-4	TGTGCCAGCAACGAGCAGGGGGTCAATGAGCAGTTCTTC	CASNEQGVNEQFF
TRBD2	NA	TRBJ2-5	TRBV20-1	TGCAGTGCTAGAACTAGCGGGGGGCCCTCTGGGGGGACCCAGTACTTC	CSARTSGGPSGGTQYF
TRBD1	NA	TRBJ1-2	TRBV7-3	TGTGCCAGCAGCCCCTCCCGACAGGGCCGATATGGCTACACCTTC	CASSPSRQGRYGYTF
NA	few	TRBJ1-1	TRBV4-2	TGTGCCAGCAGTATCATTCAGGTTTCGAAGATAACTGAAGCTTTCTTT	CASSIIQVSKITEAFF
NA	NA	TRBJ2-5	TRBV6-5	TGTGCCAGCAGTTACATGGGGGAGGCGACCGAGACCCAGTACTTC	CASSYMGEATETQYF
NA	few	TRBJ1-3	TRBV20-1	TGCAGTGCTAGTGGGGGCGGCTCTGGAAACACCATATATTTT	CSASGGGSGNTIYF
NA	NA	TRBJ1-5	TRBV12-3/TRBV12-4	TGTGCCAGCACCCAGGGGTATAGCAATCAGCCCCAGCATTTT	CASTQGYSNQPQHF
NA	few	TRBJ2-1	TRBV11-2	TGTGCCAGCAGCAGGGGTGGGAGCTCCTACAATGAGCAGTTCTTC	CASSRGGSSYNEQFF
NA	NA	TRBJ1-1	TRBV11-2	TGTGCCAGCAGCTTTACCTTCCCCCCGGAGACTGAAGCTTTCTTT	CASSFTFPPETEAFF
NA	NA	TRBJ2-3	TRBV5-1	TGCGCCAGCAGCTTCGTCTCCGATACGCAGTATTTT	CASSFVSDTQYF
NA	many	TRBJ2-3	TRBV20-1	TGCAGTGCTAGAGCCACAGATACGCAGTATTTT	CSARATDTQYF
NA	few	TRBJ2-3	TRBV20-1	TGCAGTGCTAGAGATCGGGGGAATACGCAGTATTTT	CSARDRGNTQYF
NA	few	TRBJ2-7	TRBV5-1	TGCGCCAGCAGCCCCCAGGACGGACCTCCCCACGAGCAGTACTTC	CASSPQDGPPHEQYF
TRBD1	many	TRBJ1-6	TRBV2	TGTGCCAGCAGACTGGACAGGCAGGGATCACCCCTCCACTTT	CASRLDRQGSPLHF
TRBD2	NA	TRBJ2-3	TRBV4-2	TGTGCCAGCAGCCCCCCCGGAACTAGCGGGGGAAAATACACAGATACGCAGTATTTT	CASSPPGTSGGKYTDTQYF
NA	many	TRBJ1-3	TRBV2	TGTGCCAGCATAGCCGTCGGAAACACCATATATTTT	CASIAVGNTIYF
TRBD1	NA	TRBJ2-7	TRBV20-1	TGCAGTGCTAGACGGGACAGGAGTTCCTACGAGCAGTACTTC	CSARRDRSSYEQYF
TRBD2	few	TRBJ2-1	TRBV7-2	TGTGCCAGCAGCTCTAGACTAGCGGGGAAGTACAATGAGCAGTTCTTC	CASSSRLAGKYNEQFF
TRBD1	many	TRBJ2-5	TRBV19	TGTGCCAGTAGCAGGGGGCAGCGAGAGACCCAGTACTTC	CASSRGQRETQYF
NA	NA	TRBJ1-5	TRBV7-2	TGTGCCAGCAGCTTATACCCCGACGGGTATGGCAATCAGCCCCAGCATTTT	CASSLYPDGYGNQPQHF
NA	many	TRBJ1-1	TRBV5-1	TGCGCCAGCAGCTTGCCGGCTCTGAACACTGAAGCTTTCTTT	CASSLPALNTEAFF
NA	NA	TRBJ2-5	TRBV6-5	TGTGCCAGCAGTTACGCAGGGAGACCCCAAGAGACCCAGTACTTC	CASSYAGRPQETQYF
NA	few	TRBJ1-5	TRBV6-1	TGTGCCAGTTTGACAGGCACCCTATTAAAACCCCCTAATCAGCCCCAGCATTTT	CASLTGTLLKPPNQPQHF
NA	few	TRBJ2-3	TRBV5-1	TGCGCCAGCGGACCGACTTCGAGCTCAGATACGCAGTATTTT	CASGPTSSSDTQYF
NA	few	TRBJ1-2	TRBV12-3/TRBV12-4	TGTGCCAGCAGTTCCCAAGGCACAGGGGGCTACACCTTC	CASSSQGTGGYTF
NA	many	TRBJ1-6	TRBV6-5	TGTGCCAGCAGTTACCTTAACAGGGTCACCTCACCCCTCCACTTT	CASSYLNRVTSPLHF
NA	NA	TRBJ2-7	TRBV19	TGTGCCAGTAGTGAGGACAGCCGGCAGCAGTACTTC	CASSEDSRQQYF
TRBD2	NA	TRBJ2-1	TRBV14	TGTGCCAGCAGCCAATTCTTCGGGACTAGCGGGAGGGATGAGCAGTTCTTC	CASSQFFGTSGRDEQFF
NA	NA	TRBJ1-3	TRBV20-1	TGCAGTGCTTGGGGGAAGGGCTCTGGAAACACCATATATTTT	CSAWGKGSGNTIYF
NA	many	TRBJ1-1	TRBV12-3/TRBV12-4	TGTGCCAGCAGTTTAAAGGGACGTTACGAAGCTTTCTTT	CASSLKGRYEAFF
NA	few	TRBJ2-7	TRBV9	TGTGCCAGCAGCAAAACAGGTATAGTCAACGAGCAGTACTTC	CASSKTGIVNEQYF
TRBD2	few	TRBJ2-7	TRBV12-3/TRBV12-4	TGTGCCAGCGCCGAAGCGGGGGAGCAGTACTTC	CASAEAGEQYF
NA	NA	TRBJ2-2	TRBV5-6	TGTGCCAGCAGCTTCTCGGCGGACACGAACACCGGGGAGCTGTTTTTT	CASSFSADTNTGELFF
NA	many	TRBJ1-6	TRBV20-1	TGCAGTGCTAGTGTGACAGCCAATTCACCCCTCCACTTT	CSASVTANSPLHF
NA	NA	TRBJ1-4	TRBV15	TGTGCCACCAGCAGGCAGGGAGCTAATGAAAAACTGTTTTTT	CATSRQGANEKLFF
NA	NA	TRBJ1-1	TRBV7-8	TGTGCCAGCAGCTCACAGCGGGCCGGCACTGAAGCTTTCTTT	CASSSQRAGTEAFF
NA	many	TRBJ2-5	TRBV5-1	TGCGCCAGCAGCCTGGAACTCCAAGAGACCCAGTACTTC	CASSLELQETQYF
NA	few	TRBJ1-1	TRBV20-1	TGCAGTGCCACACAAACAGGGAACACTGAAGCTTTCTTT	CSATQTGNTEAFF
NA	few	TRBJ2-3	TRBV12-3/TRBV12-4	TGTGCCAGAAGTTTTCGAGGAAGAGGGAACACAGATACGCAGTATTTT	CARSFRGRGNTDTQYF
NA	few	TRBJ1-5	TRBV12-3/TRBV12-4	TGTGCCAGCAGACACCCCGCAGGGAATCAGCCCCAGCATTTT	CASRHPAGNQPQHF
TRBD2	many	TRBJ2-1	TRBV11-2	TGTGCCAGCAGCTTAGCCCGAACTAGCGGGCGGTTCAATGAGCAGTTCTTC	CASSLARTSGRFNEQFF
NA	many	TRBJ2-2	TRBV9	TGTGCCAGCAGCGTGGAGGGGATCGGGGAGCTGTTTTTT	CASSVEGIGELFF